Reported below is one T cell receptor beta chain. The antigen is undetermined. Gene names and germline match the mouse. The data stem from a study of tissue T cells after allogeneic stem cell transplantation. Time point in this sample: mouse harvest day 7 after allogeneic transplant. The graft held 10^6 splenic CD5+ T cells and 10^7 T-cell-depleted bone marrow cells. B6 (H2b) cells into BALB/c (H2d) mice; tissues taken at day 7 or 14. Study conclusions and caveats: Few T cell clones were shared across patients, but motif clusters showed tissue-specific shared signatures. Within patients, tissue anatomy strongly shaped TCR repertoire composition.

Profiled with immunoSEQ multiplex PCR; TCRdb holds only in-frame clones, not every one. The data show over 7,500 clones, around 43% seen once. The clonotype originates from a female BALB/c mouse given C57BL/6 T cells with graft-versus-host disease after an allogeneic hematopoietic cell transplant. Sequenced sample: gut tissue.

The CDR3 sequence is CASGGQGADTQYF. The CDR3 bases that were read are TGTGCCAGCGGTGGACAGGGGGCGGACACCCAGTAC. The V gene is TRBV13-2, the J gene TRBJ2-5, with 10 bases aligning to TRBD1. The sequence runs out 1 residue before the end of the CDR3; the remainder is reconstructed from the germline J gene. Germline V lookup: CDR1 NNHNN, CDR2 SYGAGS (reference sequence). The CDR3 loop spans 13 amino acids. Trimming at V came to 3 bases and at J to 6 bases, leaving 1 base not matched to a gene.